Presented here are 21 T cell receptor beta chains from one specimen sequenced in a study of T-cell reconstitution after alpha-beta-depleted transplantation in children. The library targeted TCRbeta and was prepared with unique molecular identifiers. TCRdb re-analysed the PCR reads in MiXCR, keeping a single row per CDR3 protein. The sample shows some 290,000 distinct CDR3 sequences, 9.9% of them seen only once. Material: PBMCs from the stem cell graft donor, obtained from the stem cell graft. The receptors were sampled from a human donor who donated a stem cell graft to a child with SCID.

This clonotype was detected ten times or more. A junction boundary mismatches the germline segment, possibly from a read error. The J gene is TRBJ2-5, the V gene TRBV7-2, with a tentative D call TRBD2 (5 bases). Germline CDR1 SGHTA, CDR2 FQGNSA. The CDR3 loop spans 13 amino acids. In DNA form, the CDR3 reads TGTGCCAGCAGTTTAGTGGGCGGGGAGACCCAGTACTTC. Translated, it gives CASSLVGGETQYF. The variable domain in full, with the rest retrieved from reference TRBV7-2 and TRBJ2-5, is GAGVSQSPSNKVTEKGKDVELRCDPISGHTALYWYRQSLGQGLEFLIYFQGNSAPDKSGLPSDRFSAERTGGSVSTLTIQRTQQEDSAVYLCASSLVGGETQYFGPGTRLLVL.

This clonotype was observed a few times. The chain couples TRBV4-1 to TRBJ2-7; D perhaps matches TRBD1 (5 bases). This CDR3 has 14 amino acids. The V end lost 1 base, the J end lost 5 bases, and 12 bases lay between the germline ends. Germline values: CDR1 MGHRA, CDR2 YSYEKL. The CDR3 sequence is CASSQGSRVHEQYF. CDR3 sequence (DNA): TGCGCCAGCAGCCAAGGGAGCAGGGTCCACGAGCAGTACTTC.

The chain couples TRBV4-1 to TRBJ2-2; D call uncertain. V was pared by 0 bases and J by 4 bases, with 6 bases between. Germline-derived CDR1 and CDR2 are MGHRA and YSYEKL. The CDR3 contains 14 residues. This CDR3 is CASSQETGTGELFF. The CDR3 coding sequence is TGCGCCAGCAGCCAAGAGACGGGCACCGGGGAGCTGTTTTTT.

This clonotype was picked up many times. The J gene is TRBJ2-3, the V gene TRBV24-1, with D possibly being TRBD2 (7 bases). From germline, CDR1 is KGHDR and CDR2 SFDVKD. This CDR3 contains 16 residues. V was cut by 5 bases and J by 3 bases, with 17 bases left in between. This CDR3 reads CATSVGRGIGTDTQYF. The CDR3 coding sequence is TGTGCCACCAGTGTGGGGAGGGGGATCGGAACAGATACGCAGTATTTT.

The genes are TRBV5-1 and TRBJ1-1; TRBD1 agrees at 7 bases. The germline gives CDR1 SGHRS, CDR2 YFSETQ. This CDR3 has 15 amino acids. V lost 0 bases, J lost 7 bases, and 9 bases stayed unmatched. The CDR3 region is CASSLEIGGGSEAFF. The CDR3 DNA follows: TGCGCCAGCAGCTTGGAGATAGGGGGCGGCAGTGAAGCTTTCTTT.

This clonotype was seen a handful of times. The chain carries TRBV19 and TRBJ1-2; 7 bases are a match to TRBD1. The CDR3 sequence is 15 residues long. Trimming cost V 7 bases and J 2 bases; bases outside gene matches: 10. Per the germline V gene, CDR1 is LNHDA and CDR2 is SQIVND (reference sequence). The CDR3 is CASTAGTAINYGYTF. The CDR3 DNA is TGTGCCAGTACCGCCGGGACAGCAATAAACTATGGCTACACCTTC.

This clonotype was seen many times. This chain links TRBV7-9 with TRBJ2-4, with D perhaps matching TRBD2 (5 bases). Germline CDR1 is SEHNR and CDR2 is FQNEAQ (reference sequence). Trimming removed 0 bases at V and 0 bases at J, with 21 bases between. The CDR3 runs 20 residues. The CDR3 DNA reads TGTGCCAGCAGCTTAGCGTCGACGGAATGGACTCCCCTAGCCAAAAACATTCAGTACTTC. This gives the protein CASSLASTEWTPLAKNIQYF. The variable domain in full, completed from reference TRBV7-9 and TRBJ2-4, reads DTGVSQNPRHKITKRGQNVTFRCDPISEHNRLYWYRQTLGQGPEFLTYFQNEAQLEKSRLLSDRFSAERPKGSFSTLEIQRTEQGDSAMYLCASSLASTEWTPLAKNIQYFGAGTRLSVL.

Ten or more counts support this clonotype. The chain is built from TRBV9 and TRBJ2-1; D perhaps matches TRBD2 (5 bases). Germline assignment: CDR1 SGDLS and CDR2 YYNGEE. Trimming took 0 bases from V and 12 from J, leaving 13 bases between them. The CDR3 covers 13 residues. The CDR3 sequence is CASSVEASFPQFF. CDR3 sequence (DNA): TGTGCCAGCAGCGTAGAAGCTAGCTTCCCGCAGTTCTTC. The full variable domain, in which reference TRBV9 and TRBJ2-1 provide the parts outside the CDR3, is DSGVTQTPKHLITATGQRVTLRCSPRSGDLSVYWYQQSLDQGLQFLIQYYNGEERAKGNILERFSAQQFPDLHSELNLSSLELGDSALYFCASSVEASFPQFFGPGTRLTVL.

The chain combines TRBV27 with TRBJ2-7; 7 positions agree with TRBD2. Per germline, CDR1 MNHEY and CDR2 SMNVEV (reference sequence). V lost 2 bases to trimming and J lost 4 bases; unmatched junction nucleotides: 5. This CDR3 is 14 amino acids long. In DNA form, the CDR3 reads TGTGCCAGCAGTTTAAACCCGGGGGGTTACGAGCAGTACTTC. Its translation: CASSLNPGGYEQYF.

This clonotype was seen more than once but under ten times. This chain uses TRBV7-2 with TRBJ2-3, with 11 positions matching TRBD1. The CDR3 length is 16 residues. Per the germline V gene, CDR1 is SGHTA and CDR2 is FQGNSA. Trimming cost V 3 bases and J 6 bases; bases outside gene matches: 8. The chain's CDR3 is CASSFWTGGYWDTQYF. Here the CDR3 DNA reads TGTGCCAGCAGCTTTTGGACAGGGGGCTATTGGGATACGCAGTATTTT. Using reference TRBV7-2 and TRBJ2-3 for the parts outside the CDR3, the full variable domain is GAGVSQSPSNKVTEKGKDVELRCDPISGHTALYWYRQSLGQGLEFLIYFQGNSAPDKSGLPSDRFSAERTGGSVSTLTIQRTQQEDSAVYLCASSFWTGGYWDTQYFGPGTRLTVL.

In this sample, this clonotype turned up a few times. CDR3 amino acids: CASSYGGPTEAFF. The CDR3 region has the DNA TGTGCCAGCAGTTACGGAGGGCCCACTGAAGCTTTCTTT. This sequence joins TRBV6-6 and TRBJ1-1; D is uncertain. Germline-derived CDR1 and CDR2 are MNHNY and SVGAGI (reference sequence). V was shortened by 2 bases and J by 4 bases, with 8 bases between the two germline ends. The CDR3 consists of 13 residues.

The genes are TRBV10-3 and TRBJ2-7, with 7 bases lining up with TRBD2. This CDR3 comprises 14 residues. CDR1 and CDR2 from the germline V gene are ENHRY and SYGVKD. V shed 4 bases, J shed 3 bases, and the junction held 6 bases outside the gene matches. CDR3 nucleotides: TGTGCCATCAGTGGTTTATCGGGGGGCTACGAGCAGTACTTC. It yields the protein CAISGLSGGYEQYF.

The chain combines TRBV12-3 or TRBV12-4 with TRBJ1-2; possible D gene TRBD1, 5 bases. Trimming removed 7 bases at V and 5 bases at J, with 20 bases between. CDR3 size: 15 residues. The CDR3 DNA sequence: TGTGCCAGCACCCTAGATCAGGGCGCGTCGTATGGCTACACCTTC. Encoded protein: CASTLDQGASYGYTF.

The rearrangement uses TRBV12-3 or TRBV12-4 and TRBJ2-1; TRBD2 might be the D (6 bases). V lost 6 bases, J lost 9 bases, and 15 bases lay in between. The length of the CDR3 is 13 residues. DNA for the CDR3: TGTGCCAGCAGCGGGACTTCCCTCAGTGAGCAGTTCTTC. Encoded protein: CASSGTSLSEQFF.

This clonotype was observed at least ten times. The genes are TRBV12-3 or TRBV12-4 and TRBJ1-2, with TRBD1 matching over 7 bases. This CDR3 has 12 residues. The V gene end was trimmed by 4 bases and the J gene end by 7 bases; junction bases not matched to a gene: 3. CDR3 nucleotide sequence: TGTGCCAGCAGTTCGAGACAGGGTGGCTACACCTTC. Protein product: CASSSRQGGYTF.

This clonotype was seen only a few times. The rearrangement uses TRBV20-1 and TRBJ2-6; unclear D gene. This CDR3 is built from 15 residues. Trimming removed 0 bases at V and 0 bases at J, with 6 bases between. Germline lookup yields CDR1 DFQATT and CDR2 SNEGSKA (reference sequence). CDR3 amino acids: CSARDRNSGANVLTF. CDR3 bases: TGCAGTGCTAGAGATAGGAACTCTGGGGCCAACGTCCTGACTTTC.

This clonotype has a handful of counts. The chain links TRBV6-2 or TRBV6-3 to TRBJ1-6; D might be TRBD1 (6 bases). The CDR3 sequence is 15 residues long. CDR1 and CDR2 (germline): MNHEY, SVGEGT. Trimming shortened V by 6 bases and J by 10 bases, and 19 bases separated the two germline ends. The CDR3, as DNA: TGTGCCAGCAGCGTATTTCGGGGACAAGACTCACCCCTCCACTTT. Its protein product is CASSVFRGQDSPLHF.

The genes are TRBV14 and TRBJ1-1; TRBD1 aligns across 7 bases. J lost 5 bases, V lost 2 bases, and 2 bases had no gene match. This CDR3 spans 13 amino acids. CDR1 and CDR2 (germline): SGHDN, FVKESK. The CDR3 is CASSQLQGTEAFF. In DNA form, the CDR3 reads TGTGCCAGCAGCCAATTACAGGGGACTGAAGCTTTCTTT.

This clonotype came up once. A read error may account for a junction end that differs from germline. The rearrangement joins TRBV27 to TRBJ2-4; tentatively, D is TRBD2 (6 bases). This CDR3 is 16 amino acids long. The germline gives CDR1 MNHEY, CDR2 SMNVEV (reference sequence). The CDR3 DNA reads as TGTGCCAGTAGTTTTGTGGAGGGATCGGCCAAAAACATTCAGTACTTC. Protein product: CASSFVEGSAKNIQYF.

The chain recombines TRBV5-1 with TRBJ2-2; D ambiguous. Per the germline V gene, CDR1 is SGHRS and CDR2 is YFSETQ. This CDR3 is built from 15 residues. V gave up 4 bases and J gave up 6 bases, with 16 bases separating them. The CDR3 DNA reads TGCGCCAGCAGCCAAGCCAGCACATTCGCCGGGGAGCTGTTTTTT. This codes for CASSQASTFAGELFF.

The chain combines TRBV11-2 with TRBJ1-1; no definite D call. The CDR3 runs 13 residues. V lost 3 bases and J lost 7, with 12 bases in between. In germline, CDR1 is SGHAT, CDR2 FQNNGV. In DNA form, the CDR3 reads TGTGCCAGCAGCTTTTCCTGGGGTGGTGAAGCTTTCTTT. Translating it yields CASSFSWGGEAFF.